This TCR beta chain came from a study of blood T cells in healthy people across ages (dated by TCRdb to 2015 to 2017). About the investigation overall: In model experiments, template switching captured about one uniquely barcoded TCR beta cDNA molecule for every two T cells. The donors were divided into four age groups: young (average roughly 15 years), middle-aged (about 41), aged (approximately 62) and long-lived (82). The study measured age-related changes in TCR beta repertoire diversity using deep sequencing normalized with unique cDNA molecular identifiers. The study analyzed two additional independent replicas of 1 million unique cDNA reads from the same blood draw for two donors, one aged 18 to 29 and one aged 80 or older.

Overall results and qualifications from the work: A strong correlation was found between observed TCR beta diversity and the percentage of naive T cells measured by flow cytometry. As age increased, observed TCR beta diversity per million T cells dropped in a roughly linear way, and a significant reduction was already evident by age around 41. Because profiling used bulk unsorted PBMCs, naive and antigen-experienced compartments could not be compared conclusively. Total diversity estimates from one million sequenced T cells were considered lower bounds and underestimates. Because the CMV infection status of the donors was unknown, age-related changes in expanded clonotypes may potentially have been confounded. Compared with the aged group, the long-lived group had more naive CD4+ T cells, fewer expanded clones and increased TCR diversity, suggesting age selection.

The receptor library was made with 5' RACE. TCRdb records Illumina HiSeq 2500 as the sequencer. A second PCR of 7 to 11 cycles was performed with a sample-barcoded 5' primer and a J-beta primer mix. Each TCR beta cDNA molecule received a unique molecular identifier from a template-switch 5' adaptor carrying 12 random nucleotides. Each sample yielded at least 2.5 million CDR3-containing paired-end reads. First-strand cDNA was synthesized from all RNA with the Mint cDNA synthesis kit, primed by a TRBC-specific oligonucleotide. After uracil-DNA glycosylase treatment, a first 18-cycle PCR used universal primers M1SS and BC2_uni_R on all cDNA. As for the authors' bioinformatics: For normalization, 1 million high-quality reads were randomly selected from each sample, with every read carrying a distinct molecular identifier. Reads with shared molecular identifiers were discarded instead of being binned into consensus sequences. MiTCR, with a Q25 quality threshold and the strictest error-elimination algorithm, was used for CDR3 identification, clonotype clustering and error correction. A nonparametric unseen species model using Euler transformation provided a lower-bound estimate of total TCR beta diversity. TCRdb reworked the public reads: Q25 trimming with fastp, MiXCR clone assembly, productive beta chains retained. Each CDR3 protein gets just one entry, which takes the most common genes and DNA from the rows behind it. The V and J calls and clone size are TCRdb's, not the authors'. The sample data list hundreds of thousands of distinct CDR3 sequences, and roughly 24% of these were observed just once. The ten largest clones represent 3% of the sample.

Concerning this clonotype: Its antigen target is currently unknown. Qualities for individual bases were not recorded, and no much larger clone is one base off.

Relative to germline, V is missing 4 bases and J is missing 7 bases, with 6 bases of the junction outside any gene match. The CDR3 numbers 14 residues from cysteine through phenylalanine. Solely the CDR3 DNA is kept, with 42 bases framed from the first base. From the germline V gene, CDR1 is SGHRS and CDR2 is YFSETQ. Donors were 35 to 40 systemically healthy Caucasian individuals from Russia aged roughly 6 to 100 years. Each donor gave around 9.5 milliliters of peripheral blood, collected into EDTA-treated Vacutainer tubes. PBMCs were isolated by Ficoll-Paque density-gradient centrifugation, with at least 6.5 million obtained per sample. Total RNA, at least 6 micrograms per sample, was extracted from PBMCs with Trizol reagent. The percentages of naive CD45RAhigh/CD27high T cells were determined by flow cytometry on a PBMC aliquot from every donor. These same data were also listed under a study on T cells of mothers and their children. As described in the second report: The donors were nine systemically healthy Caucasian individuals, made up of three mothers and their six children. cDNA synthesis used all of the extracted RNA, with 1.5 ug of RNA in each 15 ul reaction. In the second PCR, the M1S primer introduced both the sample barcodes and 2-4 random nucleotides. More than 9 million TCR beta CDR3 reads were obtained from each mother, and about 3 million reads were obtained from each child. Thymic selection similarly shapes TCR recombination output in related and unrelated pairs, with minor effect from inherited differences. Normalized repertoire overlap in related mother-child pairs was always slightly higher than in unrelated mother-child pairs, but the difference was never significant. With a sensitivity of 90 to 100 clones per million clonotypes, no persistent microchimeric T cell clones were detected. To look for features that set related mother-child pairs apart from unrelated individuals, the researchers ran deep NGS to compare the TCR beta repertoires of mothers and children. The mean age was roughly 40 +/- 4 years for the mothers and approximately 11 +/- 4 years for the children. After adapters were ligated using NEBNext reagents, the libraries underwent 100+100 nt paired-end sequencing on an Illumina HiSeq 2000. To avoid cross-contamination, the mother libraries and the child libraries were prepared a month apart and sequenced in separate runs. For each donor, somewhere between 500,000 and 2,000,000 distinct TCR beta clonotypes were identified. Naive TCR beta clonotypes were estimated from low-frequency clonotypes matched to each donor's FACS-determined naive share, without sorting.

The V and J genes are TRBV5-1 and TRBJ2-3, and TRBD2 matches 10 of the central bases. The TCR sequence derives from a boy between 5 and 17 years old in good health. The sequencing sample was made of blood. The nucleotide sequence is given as TGCGCCAGCAGCCCCGGGACTAGCGCTAATACGCAGTATTTT. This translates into CASSPGTSANTQYF.